This T cell receptor (beta chain) came from a study of blood T cell repertoires in COVID-19. Across the whole study: T cells, B-cell-depleted T cells, or PBMCs supplied cDNA or gDNA.

The age range of participants was 18 to 89 years, with residence in 20 to 25 US areas. This CDR3 comprises 13 residues. Trimming shortened V by 5 bases and J by 5 bases, and 16 bases separated the two germline ends. Germline V gene data show CDR1 as SQVTM and CDR2 as ANQGSEA. The protocol was immunoSEQ multiplex PCR, while the TCRdb copy is restricted to in-frame clones and leaves out a portion. The sample lists 300,000 to 350,000 clones, 75% to 90% occurring once. This TCR was recovered from a man younger than 45 who had recovered from COVID-19. The gene calls are TRBV29-1 and TRBJ2-7; D may be TRBD2 (6 bases). The sequencing input was PBMCs or T cells enriched from blood (not recorded which). Here the CDR3 reads CSVPHRGSDEQYF. DNA for the CDR3: TGCAGCGTTCCCCACCGGGGGTCCGACGAGCAGTACTTC.